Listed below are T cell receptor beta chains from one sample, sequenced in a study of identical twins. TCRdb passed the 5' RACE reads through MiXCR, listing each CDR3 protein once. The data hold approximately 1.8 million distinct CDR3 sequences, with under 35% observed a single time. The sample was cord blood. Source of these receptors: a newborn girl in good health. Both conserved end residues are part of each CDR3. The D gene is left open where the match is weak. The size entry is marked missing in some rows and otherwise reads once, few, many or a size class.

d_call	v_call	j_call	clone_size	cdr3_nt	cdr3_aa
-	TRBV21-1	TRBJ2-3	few	TGTGCCAGCAGCAAACGGGCGGGGGCTACTAGCACAGATACGCAGTATTTT	CASSKRAGATSTDTQYF
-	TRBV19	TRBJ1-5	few	TGTGCCAGTAGTATTTTGGTGGGGCAGCCCCAGCATTTT	CASSILVGQPQHF
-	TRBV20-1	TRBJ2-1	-	TGCAGTGCCGCAACCCGCGGACGAGCCCCCAATGAGCAGTTCTTC	CSAATRGRAPNEQFF
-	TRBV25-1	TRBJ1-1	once	TGTGCCAGCAGTGAATATTTGGGGGAAACTGAAGCTTTCTTT	CASSEYLGETEAFF
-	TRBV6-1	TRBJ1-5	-	TGTGCCAGCAGTGAACAGTTCAATCAGCCCCAGCATTTT	CASSEQFNQPQHF
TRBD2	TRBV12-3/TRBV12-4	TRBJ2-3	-	TGTGCCAGCAGTTTTAGCGGGGTATCTAGCACAGATACGCAGTATTTT	CASSFSGVSSTDTQYF
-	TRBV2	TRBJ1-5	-	TGTGCCAGCAGTGTTTGGGGGGGCGGCAATCAGCCCCAGCATTTT	CASSVWGGGNQPQHF
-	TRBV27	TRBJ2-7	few	TGTGCCAGCAGTTTATCGTTCGCGTCCGAGCAGTACTTC	CASSLSFASEQYF
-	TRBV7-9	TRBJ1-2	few	TGTGCCAGCAGCCTCCCACGTTTGAGGATTAACTATGGCTACACCTTC	CASSLPRLRINYGYTF
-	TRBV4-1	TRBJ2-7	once	TGCGCCACCAAGGGAGGCAAGGAGCAGTACTTC	CATKGGKEQYF